These 8 T cell receptor beta chains came from one sample sequenced in a study of chemoradiotherapy in HPV16-positive cancers. Only in-frame clones appear in the TCRdb table, and some are missing; sequencing was by immunoSEQ multiplex PCR. Among about 68,000 clones listed, 88% were seen once. This material consisted of blood, taken from a patient who underwent chemoradiotherapy. The receptors were gathered from a human donor with HPV-associated anogenital cancer.

The chain has TRBV7-2 and TRBJ1-1; 7 nucleotides agree with TRBD1. J gave up 5 bases and V 5 bases, and 8 bases lay outside the gene matches. The CDR3 is 14 amino acids. The germline gives CDR1 SGHTA, CDR2 FQGNSA. CDR3 in DNA: TGTGCCAGCAGCCCGTGGGACAGTCAGACTGAAGCTTTCTTT. Translating gives CASSPWDSQTEAFF.

This clone is judged medium-sized. V and J are TRBV19 and TRBJ1-2; D gene ambiguous. The CDR3 contains 15 residues. Germline V gene sequence: CDR1 LNHDA, CDR2 SQIVND (reference sequence). V dropped 3 bases and J dropped 3 bases, with 14 bases sitting between them. CDR3 protein: CASSILARIDYGYTF. The CDR3 bases are TGTGCCAGTAGTATTCTTGCCCGAATCGACTATGGCTACACCTTC.

The rearrangement uses TRBV11-1 and TRBJ2-7, with TRBD1 matching over 7 bases. V shed 8 bases and J 1 base; nucleotides not matched to a gene: 5. This CDR3 is 13 amino acids long. Germline V gene lookup returns CDR1 SGHAT and CDR2 FQDESV (reference sequence). In DNA form, the CDR3 reads TGTGCCAGCGGACACAGGGGATCCTACGAGCAGTACTTC. Its protein product is CASGHRGSYEQYF.

V usage is TRBV5-6 and J usage is TRBJ2-5; TRBD2 is a possible D gene (5 bases). Deletions cut 3 bases from V and 1 base from J, with 7 bases between. The CDR3 contains 13 residues. Germline values: CDR1 SGHDT, CDR2 YYEEEE. This CDR3 is CASSYGVQETQYF. The CDR3 region has the DNA TGTGCCAGCAGCTACGGGGTCCAAGAGACCCAGTACTTC.

The genes are TRBV10-3 and TRBJ2-7, with TRBD1 matching over 9 bases. Trimming took 6 bases from V and 4 from J; bases not matched to a gene: 7. Germline V gene sequence: CDR1 ENHRY, CDR2 SYGVKD. The CDR3 loop spans 14 amino acids. The CDR3 sequence is CAIRPGQGLYEQYF. In nucleotides, the CDR3 is TGTGCCATCAGACCCGGACAGGGGCTGTACGAGCAGTACTTC.

This chain joins TRBV27 and TRBJ2-3; D gene uncertain. The CDR3 consists of 12 residues. The germline CDR1 and CDR2 sequences are MNHEY and SMNVEV (reference sequence). V was pared by 3 bases and J by 6 bases, with 7 bases between. DNA for the CDR3: TGTGCCAGCAGTTTTTTGGGTGATACGCAGTATTTT. It yields the protein CASSFLGDTQYF.

The chain is built from TRBV18 and TRBJ1-4; 8 bases line up with TRBD1. The germline CDR1 and CDR2 sequences are KGHSH and LQKENI. The CDR3 sequence is 15 residues long. V lost 6 bases, J lost 8 bases, and 11 bases stayed unmatched. The CDR3 DNA sequence: TGTGCCAGCTCGTCCACAGGGGGGTATGAGGAAAAACTGTTTTTT. Translated, it gives CASSSTGGYEEKLFF.

This CDR3 is CASSVDGGSINEQFF. CDR3 nucleotides: TGTGCCAGCAGCGTAGATGGCGGGAGTATAAATGAGCAGTTCTTC. The V gene is TRBV9, the J gene TRBJ2-1; 7 nucleotides align to TRBD2. CDR3 size: 15 residues. Germline V gene lookup returns CDR1 SGDLS and CDR2 YYNGEE. V was pared by 0 bases and J by 7 bases, with 7 bases of the junction left unmatched. The whole variable domain, filled in from reference TRBV9 and TRBJ2-1, reads DSGVTQTPKHLITATGQRVTLRCSPRSGDLSVYWYQQSLDQGLQFLIQYYNGEERAKGNILERFSAQQFPDLHSELNLSSLELGDSALYFCASSVDGGSINEQFFGPGTRLTVL.